The 27 T cell receptor beta chains below were found in one sample sequenced in a study of memory CD4+ T cells and cytomegalovirus serostatus. The sort gate was single viable CD3+CD4+CD8-CD45RO+ cells for memory CD4+ T cells. Data came from immunoSEQ multiplex PCR; TCRdb stores just in-frame clones and leaves some out. This sample has about 52,000 clones, with about four fifths found just once. Sequences were obtained from memory CD4+ T cells from blood. The receptors stem from an adult in good health and CMV-seropositive.

The chain joins TRBV10-3 to TRBJ2-1, with D maybe TRBD2 (5 bases). V shed 8 bases and J shed 8 bases, with 22 bases lying between them. Per germline, CDR1 ENHRY and CDR2 SYGVKD. This CDR3 has 15 amino acids. In nucleotides, the CDR3 is TGTGCCATCTTCGAACCCAGCGGCCTAAGAGATGAGCAGTTCTTC. Its translation: CAIFEPSGLRDEQFF.

The rearrangement joins TRBV18 to TRBJ1-2; D is uncertain. The germline V gene encodes CDR1 KGHSH and CDR2 LQKENI. Trimming cost V 2 bases and J 6 bases, with 13 bases left between them. This CDR3 is 14 amino acids long. In DNA form, the CDR3 reads TGTGCCAGCTCACCATCTTTGAGGGAGGATGGCTACACCTTC. Protein product: CASSPSLREDGYTF.

This clone showed up just once. The chain has TRBV2 and TRBJ2-7; TRBD2 matches at 13 bases. J lost 7 bases, V lost 6 bases, and 9 bases had no gene match. The CDR3 is 15 residues long. The germline V gene has CDR1 SNHLY and CDR2 FYNNEI. The CDR3 DNA follows: TGTGCCAGCAGCGCAGAACTAGCGGGAGGGCCGGAGCAGTACTTC. Residues: CASSAELAGGPEQYF.

The chain has TRBV19 and TRBJ2-3, with 8 bases lining up with TRBD1. Germline trimming cut 6 bases from V and 5 bases from J; bases unmatched to any gene: 7. Looked up from germline, CDR1 is LNHDA and CDR2 is SQIVND (reference sequence). The CDR3 loop spans 14 amino acids. CDR3 residues: CASRAGGNGDTQYF. In nucleotides, the CDR3 is TGTGCCAGTAGGGCAGGGGGCAATGGAGATACGCAGTATTTT.

The gene calls are TRBV29-1 and TRBJ1-1; the D is unclear. This CDR3 is 13 amino acids long. Germline V lookup: CDR1 SQVTM, CDR2 ANQGSEA. Trimming took off 4 bases at V and 0 bases at J, with 9 bases between the two ends. Here the CDR3 DNA reads TGCAGCGTTGTCGCGCAGATGAACACTGAAGCTTTCTTT. This codes for CSVVAQMNTEAFF.

This clone has just a few counts. This CDR3 reads CASSYSRIAGAYEQYF. DNA for the CDR3: TGTGCCAGCAGTTACTCGAGGATAGCGGGGGCCTACGAGCAGTACTTC. V and J are TRBV6-6 and TRBJ2-7; 9 bases are a match to TRBD2. V was clipped by 0 bases and J by 2 bases; unmatched bases: 5. CDR1 is MNHNY, CDR2 SVGAGI, per germline (reference sequence). CDR3 length: 16 amino acids.

The chain has TRBV19 and TRBJ1-5; possible D gene TRBD1, 5 bases. This CDR3 comprises 15 residues. Trimming removed 3 bases from V and 4 bases from J, with 13 bases in between. Germline CDR1 LNHDA, CDR2 SQIVND (reference sequence). DNA for the CDR3: TGTGCCAGTAGTATGGGGGGTAGGCCGAATCAGCCCCAGCATTTT. Translated: CASSMGGRPNQPQHF.

The CDR3 loop reads CASSLQTGVGETQYF. The CDR3 DNA reads as TGTGCCAGCTCACTACAGACAGGGGTCGGTGAGACCCAGTACTTC. The rearrangement uses TRBV18 and TRBJ2-5, with 8 nucleotides matching TRBD1. V dropped 4 bases and J dropped 5; count of bases not matched to a gene: 9. This CDR3 has 15 residues. Germline lookup yields CDR1 KGHSH and CDR2 LQKENI.

The chain uses TRBV2 and TRBJ2-5, with D perhaps TRBD1 or TRBD2 (5 bases each). CDR3 length: 13 amino acids. V lost 4 bases and J 6 bases, leaving 12 bases between the germline ends. CDR1 and CDR2 (germline): SNHLY, FYNNEI. The CDR3 is CASSGRGVKTQYF. In DNA, the CDR3 is TGTGCCAGCAGTGGTCGGGGCGTAAAGACCCAGTACTTC.

This chain connects TRBV6-5 to TRBJ2-3; D gene uncertain. In germline, CDR1 is MNHEY, CDR2 SVGAGI. Trimming pared 2 bases from V and 4 bases from J, leaving 10 bases between. CDR3 length: 14 residues. The CDR3 DNA sequence: TGTGCCAGCAGTTACCAGCAGGCCCCAGATACGCAGTATTTT. Residues: CASSYQQAPDTQYF.

The rearrangement joins TRBV5-1 to TRBJ2-1, with D unresolved. Trimming removed 4 bases from V and 6 bases from J, with 17 bases in between. CDR1 is SGHRS and CDR2 is YFSETQ in the germline V gene. The length of the CDR3 is 15 residues. CDR3 region: CASSTNVGRGNEQFF. CDR3 coding DNA: TGCGCCAGCAGCACTAACGTCGGGCGAGGCAATGAGCAGTTCTTC.

V is TRBV7-2 and J is TRBJ1-1; D uncertain. Trimming cost V 2 bases and J 8 bases, with 9 bases left between them. The length of the CDR3 is 12 residues. Germline V gene sequence: CDR1 SGHTA, CDR2 FQGNSA. The CDR3 sequence: CASSLRSREAFF. CDR3 bases: TGTGCCAGCAGCTTAAGGTCGAGGGAAGCTTTCTTT.

The chain links TRBV5-1 to TRBJ2-3; 8 bases are a match to TRBD2. Germline trimming cut 7 bases from V and 2 bases from J; bases unmatched to any gene: 12. Germline CDR1 and CDR2: SGHRS and YFSETQ. The CDR3 contains 16 residues. CDR3 sequence: CASFRGGHPSTDTQYF. CDR3 DNA: TGCGCCAGCTTCCGGGGGGGACACCCTTCCACAGATACGCAGTATTTT.

This chain joins TRBV7-9 and TRBJ2-1; D not resolved. In germline, CDR1 is SEHNR, CDR2 FQNEAQ (reference sequence). The CDR3 has 14 residues. V gave up 4 bases and J gave up 2 bases, with 9 bases separating them. CDR3 in amino acids: CASSSMAPYNEQFF. The CDR3 coding sequence is TGTGCCAGCAGCTCTATGGCACCCTACAATGAGCAGTTCTTC.

The chain carries TRBV5-1 and TRBJ2-2; 7 bases map to TRBD2. The CDR3 extends over 17 amino acids. CDR1 and CDR2 (germline): SGHRS, YFSETQ. The ends lost 4 bases at V and 0 bases at J; junction bases unmatched: 9. The CDR3 is CASSTNPTSANTGELFF. The CDR3 DNA follows: TGCGCCAGCAGCACAAACCCCACTAGCGCGAACACCGGGGAGCTGTTTTTT.

The chain uses TRBV7-8 and TRBJ2-7; the match to TRBD1 covers 11 bases. Germline CDR1 reads SGHVS; CDR2 reads FQNEAQ. The CDR3 runs 17 residues. Trimming took 5 bases from V and 6 from J; bases not matched to a gene: 15. For the CDR3, the DNA is TGTGCCAGCAGCCTCCGGCGTAACCGGGACAGGGGGACCGAGCAGTACTTC. This translates into CASSLRRNRDRGTEQYF.

CDR3 in DNA: TGTGCCAGCAGTACACTAGCGGGAGTCATAAATGAGCAGTTCTTC. Protein: CASSTLAGVINEQFF. The rearrangement links TRBV6-5 to TRBJ2-1; TRBD2 matches 11 bases. The CDR3 totals 15 residues. The V gene end was trimmed by 5 bases and the J gene end by 7 bases; junction bases not matched to a gene: 7. The germline CDR1 and CDR2 sequences are MNHEY and SVGAGI.

This chain uses TRBV28 with TRBJ1-5; no definite D call. The CDR3 has 14 amino acids. Trimming cost V 6 bases and J 3 bases, with 12 bases left between them. Germline CDR1 reads MDHEN; CDR2 reads SYDVKM. For the CDR3, the DNA is TGTGCCAGCAGATCTTCCCTCACCAATCAGCCCCAGCATTTT. Its protein product is CASRSSLTNQPQHF.

This sequence joins TRBV2 and TRBJ2-1; D remains ambiguous. Germline V CDR1 and CDR2: SNHLY, FYNNEI. CDR3 length: 15 amino acids. The ends were cut back, 5 bases at V and 0 bases at J, with 11 bases in the middle. The CDR3 DNA reads as TGTGCCAGCAGTAGAGTAAAGCTCTCCTACAATGAGCAGTTCTTC. The encoded protein is CASSRVKLSYNEQFF. Based on the CDR3 plus reference TRBV2 and TRBJ2-1, the full variable domain is EPEVTQTPSHQVTQMGQEVILRCVPISNHLYFYWYRQILGQKVEFLVSFYNNEISEKSEIFDDQFSVERPDGSNFTLKIRSTKLEDSAMYFCASSRVKLSYNEQFFGPGTRLTVL.

The rearrangement joins TRBV6-1 to TRBJ1-5, with TRBD1 as a possible D gene (5 bases). The length of the CDR3 is 12 residues. Trimming took off 7 bases at V and 5 bases at J, with 9 bases between the two ends. CDR1 and CDR2 from the germline V gene are MNHNS and SASEGT. CDR3 protein: CASTGGYQPQHF. CDR3 coding DNA: TGTGCCAGCACCGGGGGTTATCAGCCCCAGCATTTT.

V gene TRBV5-8 combines with J gene TRBJ1-5, with no clear D. The CDR3 has 14 residues. Trimming left V 1 base short and J 5 bases short, with 10 bases between. CDR1 and CDR2 from the germline V gene are SGHTS and YDEGEE. The CDR3 DNA reads TGTGCCAGCAGCTTGAGGCCGGGATATCAGCCCCAGCATTTT. It encodes CASSLRPGYQPQHF.

The chain couples TRBV7-2 to TRBJ1-2, with D possibly TRBD1 on 5 matching bases. This CDR3 has 14 residues. The germline V gene encodes CDR1 SGHTA and CDR2 FQGNSA. V lost 5 bases and J lost 4, with 14 bases in between. DNA of the CDR3: TGTGCCAGCAGCCCATCCAGGGAGGGCTATGGCTACACCTTC. It translates to CASSPSREGYGYTF.

This clone is a singleton in its sample. The rearrangement joins TRBV7-8 to TRBJ2-7; 9 bases agree with TRBD2. The CDR3 spans 15 residues. The V and J ends lost 5 bases and 7 bases, in that order; junction bases with no gene match: 12. CDR1 is SGHVS and CDR2 is FQNEAQ in the germline V gene. In DNA form, the CDR3 reads TGTGCCAGCAGCCCTCGGGGTAGCGGGAGCGGGGAGCAGTACTTC. Its translation is CASSPRGSGSGEQYF. Full variable domain (outside the CDR3, taken from reference TRBV7-8 and TRBJ2-7): GAGVSQSPRYKVAKRGQDVALRCDPISGHVSLFWYQQALGQGPEFLTYFQNEAQLDKSGLPSDRFFAERPEGSVSTLKIQRTQQEDSAVYLCASSPRGSGSGEQYFGPGTRLTVT.

The chain links TRBV6-6 to TRBJ1-5; D might be TRBD1 (5 bases). Germline CDR1 and CDR2: MNHNY and SVGAGI (reference sequence). With 2 bases removed from V and 3 bases from J, the gap between germline ends came to 11 bases. This CDR3 spans 15 amino acids. The CDR3, as DNA: TGTGCCAGCAGTTACGCCAGCAGGGCCAATCAGCCCCAGCATTTT. This encodes CASSYASRANQPQHF.

The chain links TRBV7-2 to TRBJ1-6; D is undetermined. Germline V gene lookup returns CDR1 SGHTA and CDR2 FQGNSA. This CDR3 has 16 residues. V was cut by 5 bases and J by 0 bases, with 11 bases left in between. CDR3 DNA: TGTGCCAGCAGCCCTTATATGTCCTCCTATAATTCACCCCTCCACTTT. Translated, it gives CASSPYMSSYNSPLHF.

This sequence joins TRBV2 and TRBJ2-2; 12 positions agree with TRBD2. This CDR3 comprises 15 residues. The V and J ends lost 5 bases and 4 bases, in that order; junction bases with no gene match: 2. Germline V CDR1 and CDR2: SNHLY, FYNNEI. The CDR3 region is CASSRLAGATGELFF. CDR3 coding DNA: TGTGCCAGCAGTCGACTAGCGGGAGCCACCGGGGAGCTGTTTTTT.

V is TRBV5-4 and J is TRBJ2-3; D is ambiguous. Germline assignment: CDR1 SGHNT and CDR2 YYREEE (reference sequence). The CDR3 extends over 11 amino acids. Trimming stripped 4 bases from V and 3 bases from J, with 3 bases between. CDR3 sequence reads: CASSLTDTQYF. CDR3 nucleotides: TGTGCCAGCAGCCTAACAGATACGCAGTATTTT.